This entry is about one T cell receptor (beta chain). Its antigen is as yet unknown. The data stem from a study of blood T cells in healthy people across ages. Study observations and caveats: Investigators treated diversity estimates from one million T cells as underestimates.

The second PCR ran about 6 to 11 cycles with a sample-barcoded 5' primer and J-beta primers. Using its own MiXCR run on the 5' RACE reads, TCRdb lists one record per CDR3 protein. The sample carries about 1.5 million distinct CDR3 sequences, roughly 40% recorded once. The CDR3 loop spans 16 amino acids. The junction had 6 bases not matched to a gene; V was cut back by 1 base and J by 3 bases. Germline V gene lookup returns CDR1 LGHDT and CDR2 YNNKEL (reference sequence). Sample: blood. The chain links TRBV3-1 to TRBJ2-1; 7 bases are a match to TRBD2. The TCR was taken from a woman between 18 and 29 years old in good health. CDR3 amino acids: CASSQGSAGYYNEQFF. The CDR3 region has the DNA TGTGCCAGCAGCCAAGGGTCAGCGGGGTACTACAATGAGCAGTTCTTC.